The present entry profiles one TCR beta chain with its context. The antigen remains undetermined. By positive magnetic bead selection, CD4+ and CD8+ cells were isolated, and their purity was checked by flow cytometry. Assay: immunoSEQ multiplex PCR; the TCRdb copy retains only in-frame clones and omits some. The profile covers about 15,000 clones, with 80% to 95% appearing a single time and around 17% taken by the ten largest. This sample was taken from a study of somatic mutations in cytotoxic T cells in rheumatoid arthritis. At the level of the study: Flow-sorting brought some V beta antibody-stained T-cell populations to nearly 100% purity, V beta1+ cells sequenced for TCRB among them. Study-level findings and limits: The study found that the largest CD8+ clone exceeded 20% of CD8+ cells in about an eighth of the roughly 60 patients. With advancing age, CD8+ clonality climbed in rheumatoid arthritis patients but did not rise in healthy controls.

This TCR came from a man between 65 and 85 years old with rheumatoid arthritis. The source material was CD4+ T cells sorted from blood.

The CDR3 region has the DNA TGTGCCAGCAGCTACCAGGGGGGAGGAGAGACCCAGTACTTC. It translates to CASSYQGGGETQYF. The chain is built from TRBV11-2 and TRBJ2-5, with D possibly being TRBD1 (7 bases). Per germline, CDR1 SGHAT and CDR2 FQNNGV. Trimming removed 4 bases at V and 4 bases at J, with 13 bases between. This CDR3 contains 14 residues.